The T cell receptor beta chain under discussion was sequenced for a study of cytomegalovirus exposure and HLA in healthy donors. Broader study findings: A later analysis appeared to link common viral pathogens to several of the most significant clusters.

The PCR made use of 60 Vbeta and 13 Jbeta primers. Method: immunoSEQ multiplex PCR; TCRdb's copy keeps in-frame clones and lacks some. Of roughly 89,000 clones listed, around 76% are singletons. To note about this clone: Its antigen is undetermined.

The germline gives CDR1 ENHRY, CDR2 SYGVKD. V was pared by 1 base and J by 7 bases, with 11 bases between. The CDR3 totals 13 residues. Sequenced: PBMCs. V and J are TRBV10-3 and TRBJ2-7; D may be TRBD2 (6 bases). This clonotype was obtained from a man aged 25 to 40 in good health and CMV-seropositive. The CDR3 nucleotides read TGTGCCATCAGTGAGTATGGCGCGGGGGAGCAGTACTTC. Translated: CAISEYGAGEQYF.